This T cell receptor (beta chain) originates from a study of regulatory T cells in long-lasting Graves disease. General study points: Persistent Graves' patients showed a TCR diversity that was lower than that of newly diagnosed ones.

Building the TCR beta libraries relied on iRepertoire HTBI primers, and CDR3 regions underwent Arm-PCR. TCRdb ran MiXCR on the multiplex PCR reads and lists one entry per CDR3 protein. The repertoire includes 450,000 to 650,000 distinct CDR3 sequences, around 15% of them detected once, and about 25% sits in the top ten. Time point here: newly diagnosed GD, antithyroid drugs for less than 3 months. PBMCs provided the RNA from which the TCR library was made. Remarks on this clonotype: Its specificity is not known.

V gave up 1 base and J gave up 7 bases; unmatched junction bases: 15. The germline V gene has CDR1 MDHEN and CDR2 SYDVKM. The CDR3 is made up of 17 amino acids. This same sample was also part of a study on T cells in Graves' hyperthyroidism and ophthalmopathy. That study adds: No progression to ophthalmopathy during 18 months of follow-up defined stable disease. Carried out on the TCR CDR3, a first-round RT-PCR used the HTBI primer set.

The source material was peripheral blood mononuclear cells (PBMCs), sampled at new diagnosis, from a patient treated with antithyroid drugs. The chain couples TRBV28 to TRBJ1-2; the match to TRBD1 covers 7 bases. This clonotype was sampled from a middle-aged woman with Graves disease. CDR3 sequence reads: CASSLYRDSPLRGGYTF. CDR3 nucleotides: TGTGCCAGCAGTTTATACCGGGACAGTCCTCTAAGAGGTGGCTACACCTTC.